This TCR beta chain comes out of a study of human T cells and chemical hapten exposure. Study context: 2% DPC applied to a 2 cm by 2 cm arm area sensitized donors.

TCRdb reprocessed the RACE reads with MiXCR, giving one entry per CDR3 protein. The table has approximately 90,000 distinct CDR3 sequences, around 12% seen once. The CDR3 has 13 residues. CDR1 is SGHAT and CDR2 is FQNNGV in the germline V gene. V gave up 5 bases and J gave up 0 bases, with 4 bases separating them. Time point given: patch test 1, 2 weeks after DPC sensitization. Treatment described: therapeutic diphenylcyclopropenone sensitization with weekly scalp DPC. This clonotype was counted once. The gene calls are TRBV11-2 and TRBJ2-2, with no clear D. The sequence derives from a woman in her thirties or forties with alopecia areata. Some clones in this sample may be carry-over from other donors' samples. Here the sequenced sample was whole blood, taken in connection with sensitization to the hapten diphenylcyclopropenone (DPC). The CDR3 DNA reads TGTGCCAGCAGCCAAGCGAACACCGGGGAGCTGTTTTTT. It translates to CASSQANTGELFF.